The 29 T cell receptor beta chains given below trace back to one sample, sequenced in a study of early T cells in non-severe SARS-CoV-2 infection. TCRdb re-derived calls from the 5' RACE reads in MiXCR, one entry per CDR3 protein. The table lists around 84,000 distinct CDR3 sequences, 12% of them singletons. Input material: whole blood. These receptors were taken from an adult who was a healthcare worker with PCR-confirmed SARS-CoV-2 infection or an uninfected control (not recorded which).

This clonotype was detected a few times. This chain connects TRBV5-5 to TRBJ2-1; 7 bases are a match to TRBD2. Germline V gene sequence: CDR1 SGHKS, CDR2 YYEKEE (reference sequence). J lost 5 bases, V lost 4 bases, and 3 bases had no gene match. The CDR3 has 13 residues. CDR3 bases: TGTGCCAGCAGCCCAGCGGGACACAATGAGCAGTTCTTC. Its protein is CASSPAGHNEQFF.

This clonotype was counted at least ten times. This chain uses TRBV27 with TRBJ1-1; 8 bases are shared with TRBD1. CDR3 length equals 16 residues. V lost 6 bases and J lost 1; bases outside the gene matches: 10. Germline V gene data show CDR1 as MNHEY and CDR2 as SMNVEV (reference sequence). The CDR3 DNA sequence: TGTGCCAGCAGACCTACCGCCGGGACAGGGAACACTGAAGCTTTCTTT. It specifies CASRPTAGTGNTEAFF.

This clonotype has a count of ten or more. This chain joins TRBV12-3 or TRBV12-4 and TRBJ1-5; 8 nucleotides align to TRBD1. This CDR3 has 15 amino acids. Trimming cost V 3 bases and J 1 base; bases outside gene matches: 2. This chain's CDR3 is CASSFRQGSNQPQHF. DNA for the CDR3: TGTGCCAGCAGTTTCCGACAGGGGAGCAATCAGCCCCAGCATTTT.

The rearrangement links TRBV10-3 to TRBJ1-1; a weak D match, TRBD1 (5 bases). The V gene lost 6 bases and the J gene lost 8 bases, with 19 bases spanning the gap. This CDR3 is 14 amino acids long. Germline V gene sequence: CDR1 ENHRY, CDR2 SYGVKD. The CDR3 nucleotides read TGTGCCATCAGCGGAGCCCGGGGGGTATCGGAAGCTTTCTTT. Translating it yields CAISGARGVSEAFF.

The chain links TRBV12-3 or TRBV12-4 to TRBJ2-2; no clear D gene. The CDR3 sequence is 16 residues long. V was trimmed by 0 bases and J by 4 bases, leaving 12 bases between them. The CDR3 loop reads CASSLARPQLTGELFF. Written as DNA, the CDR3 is TGTGCCAGCAGTTTAGCGCGACCTCAACTCACCGGGGAGCTGTTTTTT.

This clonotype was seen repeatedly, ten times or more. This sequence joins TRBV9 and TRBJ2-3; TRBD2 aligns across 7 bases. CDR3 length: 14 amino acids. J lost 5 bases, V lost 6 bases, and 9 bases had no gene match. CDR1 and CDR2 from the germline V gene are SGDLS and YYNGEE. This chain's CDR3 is CASTLTGGGDTQYF. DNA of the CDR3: TGTGCCAGCACCCTCACGGGAGGAGGAGATACGCAGTATTTT.

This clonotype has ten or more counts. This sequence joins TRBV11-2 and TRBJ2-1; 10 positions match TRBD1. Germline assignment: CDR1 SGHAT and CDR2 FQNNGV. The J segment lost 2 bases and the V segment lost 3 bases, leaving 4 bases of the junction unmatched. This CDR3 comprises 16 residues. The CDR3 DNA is TGTGCCAGCAGCTTGACAGGGGGCACCACCTACAATGAGCAGTTCTTC. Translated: CASSLTGGTTYNEQFF.

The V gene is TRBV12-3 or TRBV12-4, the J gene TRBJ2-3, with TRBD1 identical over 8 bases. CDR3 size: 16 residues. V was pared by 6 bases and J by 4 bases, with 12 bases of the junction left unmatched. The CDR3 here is CASSPGQGIVADTQYF. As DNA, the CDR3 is TGTGCCAGCAGCCCAGGACAGGGAATTGTGGCAGATACGCAGTATTTT.

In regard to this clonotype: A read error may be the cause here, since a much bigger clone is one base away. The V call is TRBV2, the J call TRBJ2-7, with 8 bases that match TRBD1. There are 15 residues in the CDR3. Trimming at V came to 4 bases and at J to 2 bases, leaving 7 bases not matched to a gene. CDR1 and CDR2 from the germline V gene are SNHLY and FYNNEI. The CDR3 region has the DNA TGTGCCAGCAGTGTAAGGGGACAGGACCCCTACGAGCAGTACTTC. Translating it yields CASSVRGQDPYEQYF.

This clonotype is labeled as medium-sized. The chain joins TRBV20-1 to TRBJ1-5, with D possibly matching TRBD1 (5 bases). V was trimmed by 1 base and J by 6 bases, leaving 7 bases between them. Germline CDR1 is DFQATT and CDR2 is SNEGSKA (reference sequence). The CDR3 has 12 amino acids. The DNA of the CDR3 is TGCAGTGCTAGAGCGGGGGGTCAGCCCCAGCATTTT. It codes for CSARAGGQPQHF.

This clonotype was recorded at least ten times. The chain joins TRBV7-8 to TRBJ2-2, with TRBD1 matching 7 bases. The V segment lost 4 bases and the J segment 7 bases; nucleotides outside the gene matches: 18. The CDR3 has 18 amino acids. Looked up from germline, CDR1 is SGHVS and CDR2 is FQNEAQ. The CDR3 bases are TGTGCCAGCAGCTATCTACCCCGACAGGGTTCAGGTAGCGGGGAGCTGTTTTTT. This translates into CASSYLPRQGSGSGELFF.

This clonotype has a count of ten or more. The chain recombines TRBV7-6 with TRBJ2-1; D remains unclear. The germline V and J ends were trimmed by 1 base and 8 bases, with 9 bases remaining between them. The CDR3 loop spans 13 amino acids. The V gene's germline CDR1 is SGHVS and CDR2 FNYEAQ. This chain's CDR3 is CASSLGIGDEQFF. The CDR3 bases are TGTGCCAGCAGCTTAGGTATTGGGGATGAGCAGTTCTTC.

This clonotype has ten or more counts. The CDR3 DNA is TGTGCCTTGTACGTCGGCTATGGCTACACCTTC. Translating gives CALYVGYGYTF. This sequence joins TRBV30 and TRBJ1-2; D uncertain. Germline values: CDR1 GTSNPN, CDR2 SVGIG (reference sequence). Trimming removed 7 bases from V and 4 bases from J, with 10 bases in between. The CDR3 is made up of 11 amino acids.

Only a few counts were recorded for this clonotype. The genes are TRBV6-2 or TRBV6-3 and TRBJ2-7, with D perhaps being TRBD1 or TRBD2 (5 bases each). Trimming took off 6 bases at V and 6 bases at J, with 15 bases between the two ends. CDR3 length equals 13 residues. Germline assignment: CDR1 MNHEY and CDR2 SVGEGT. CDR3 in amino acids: CASRITGTAEQYF. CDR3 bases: TGTGCCAGCAGGATCACCGGGACGGCCGAGCAGTACTTC.

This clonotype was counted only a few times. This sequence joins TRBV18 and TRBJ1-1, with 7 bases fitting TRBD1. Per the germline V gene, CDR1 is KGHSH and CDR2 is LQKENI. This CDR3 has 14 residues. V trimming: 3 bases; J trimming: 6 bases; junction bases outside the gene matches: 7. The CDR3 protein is CASSPGGGTSEAFF. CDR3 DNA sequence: TGTGCCAGCTCACCTGGAGGGGGCACGTCTGAAGCTTTCTTT. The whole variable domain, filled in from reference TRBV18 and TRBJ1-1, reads NAGVMQNPRHLVRRRGQEARLRCSPMKGHSHVYWYRQLPEEGLKFMVYLQKENIIDESGMPKERFSAEFPKEGPSILRIQQVVRGDSAAYFCASSPGGGTSEAFFGQGTRLTVV.

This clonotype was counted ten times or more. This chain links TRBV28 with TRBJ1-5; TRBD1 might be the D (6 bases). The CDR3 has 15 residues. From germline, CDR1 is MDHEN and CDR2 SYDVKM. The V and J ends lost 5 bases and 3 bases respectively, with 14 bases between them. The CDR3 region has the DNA TGTGCCAGCAGTCCACAGGGTTTGGACAATCAGCCCCAGCATTTT. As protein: CASSPQGLDNQPQHF.

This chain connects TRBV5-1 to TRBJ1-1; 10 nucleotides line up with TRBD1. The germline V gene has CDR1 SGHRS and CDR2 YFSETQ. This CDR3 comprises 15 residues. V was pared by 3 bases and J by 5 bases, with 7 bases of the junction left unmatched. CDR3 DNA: TGCGCCAGCAGCTCACGGGACAGGGGAAATACTGAAGCTTTCTTT. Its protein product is CASSSRDRGNTEAFF.

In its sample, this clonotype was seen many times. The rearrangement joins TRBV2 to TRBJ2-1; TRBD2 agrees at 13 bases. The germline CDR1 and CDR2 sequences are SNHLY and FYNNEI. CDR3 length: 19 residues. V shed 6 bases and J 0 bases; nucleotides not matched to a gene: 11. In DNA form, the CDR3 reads TGTGCCAGCAGGGCAAGACTAGCGGGGGGCTCTAGCTCCTACAATGAGCAGTTCTTC. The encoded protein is CASRARLAGGSSSYNEQFF.

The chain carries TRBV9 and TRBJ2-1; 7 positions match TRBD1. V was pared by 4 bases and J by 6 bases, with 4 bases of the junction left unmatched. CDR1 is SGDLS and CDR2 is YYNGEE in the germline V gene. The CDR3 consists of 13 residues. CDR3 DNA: TGTGCCAGCAGCCCACGACAGGGCAATGAGCAGTTCTTC. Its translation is CASSPRQGNEQFF.

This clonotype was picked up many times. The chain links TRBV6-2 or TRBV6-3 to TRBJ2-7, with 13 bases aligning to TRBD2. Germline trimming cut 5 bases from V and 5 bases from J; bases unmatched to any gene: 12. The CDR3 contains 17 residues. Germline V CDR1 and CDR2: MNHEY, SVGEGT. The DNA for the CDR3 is TGTGCCAGCAGTCCTTGGACTAGCGGGAGCCGGGGGAACGAGCAGTACTTC. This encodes CASSPWTSGSRGNEQYF.

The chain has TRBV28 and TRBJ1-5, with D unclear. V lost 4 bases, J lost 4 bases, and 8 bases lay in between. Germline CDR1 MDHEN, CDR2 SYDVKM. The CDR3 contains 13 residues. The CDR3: CASSWLLNQPQHF. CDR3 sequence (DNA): TGTGCCAGCAGTTGGCTGTTGAATCAGCCCCAGCATTTT.

CDR3 DNA: TGTGCCGCCACCGAGCGGGGGGCAGAGACCCAGTACTTC. Translation: CAATERGAETQYF. The chain joins TRBV28 to TRBJ2-5, with 9 bases lining up with TRBD2. Germline assignment: CDR1 MDHEN and CDR2 SYDVKM. There are 13 residues in the CDR3. Unmatched junction bases numbered 8, after V lost 11 bases and J lost 4 bases. Complete variable domain (other parts from reference TRBV28 and TRBJ2-5): DVKVTQSSRYLVKRTGEKVFLECVQDMDHENMFWYRQDPGLGLRLIYFSYDVKMKEKGDIPEGYSVSREKKERFSLILESASTNQTSMYLCAATERGAETQYFGPGTRLLVL.

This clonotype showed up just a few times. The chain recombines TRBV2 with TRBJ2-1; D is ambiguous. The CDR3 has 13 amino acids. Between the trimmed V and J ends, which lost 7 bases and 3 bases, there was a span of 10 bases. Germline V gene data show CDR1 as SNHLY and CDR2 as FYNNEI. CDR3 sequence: CASKENGYNEQFF. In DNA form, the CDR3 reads TGTGCCAGCAAGGAAAACGGCTACAATGAGCAGTTCTTC.

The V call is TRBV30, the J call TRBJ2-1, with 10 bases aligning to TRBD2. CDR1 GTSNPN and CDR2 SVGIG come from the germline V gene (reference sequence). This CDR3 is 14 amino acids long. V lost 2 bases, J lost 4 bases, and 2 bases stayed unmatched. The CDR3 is CAWSSGRGYNEQFF. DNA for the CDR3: TGTGCCTGGAGTAGCGGGAGGGGTTACAATGAGCAGTTCTTC.

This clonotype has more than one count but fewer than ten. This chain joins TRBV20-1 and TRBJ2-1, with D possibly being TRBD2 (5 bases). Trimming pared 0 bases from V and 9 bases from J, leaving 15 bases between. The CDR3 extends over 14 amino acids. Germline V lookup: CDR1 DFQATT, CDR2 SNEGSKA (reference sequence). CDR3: CSARDLVGAGEQFF. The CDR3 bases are TGCAGTGCTAGAGATCTGGTGGGAGCTGGTGAGCAGTTCTTC.

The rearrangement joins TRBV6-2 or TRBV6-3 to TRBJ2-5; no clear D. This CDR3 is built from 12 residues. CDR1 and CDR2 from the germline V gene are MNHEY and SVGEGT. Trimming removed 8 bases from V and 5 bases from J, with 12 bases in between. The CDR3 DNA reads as TGTGCCAGCCATACCCCCCCGGAGACCCAGTACTTC. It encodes CASHTPPETQYF.

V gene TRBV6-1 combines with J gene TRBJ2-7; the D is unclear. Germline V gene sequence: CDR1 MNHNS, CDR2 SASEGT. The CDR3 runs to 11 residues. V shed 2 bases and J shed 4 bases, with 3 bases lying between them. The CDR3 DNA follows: TGTGCCAGCAGTGAATTGTACGAGCAGTACTTC. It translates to CASSELYEQYF.

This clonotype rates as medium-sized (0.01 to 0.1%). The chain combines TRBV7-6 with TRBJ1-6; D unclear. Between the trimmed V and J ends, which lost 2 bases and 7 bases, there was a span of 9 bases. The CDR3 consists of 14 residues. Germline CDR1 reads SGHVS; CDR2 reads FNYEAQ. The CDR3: CASSLTPGNSPLHF. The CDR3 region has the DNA TGTGCCAGCAGCTTAACGCCGGGCAATTCACCCCTCCACTTT.

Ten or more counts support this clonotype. The CDR3 region has the DNA TGTGCCAGCAGTTTATTGACAGAGGGCCACGAGCAGTACTTC. Translation gives CASSLLTEGHEQYF. The V gene is TRBV27, the J gene TRBJ2-7; D may be TRBD1 or TRBD2 (5 bases each). The CDR3 sequence is 14 residues long. Trimming left V 1 base short and J 5 bases short, with 12 bases between. Per germline, CDR1 MNHEY and CDR2 SMNVEV (reference sequence).